Given below is one T cell receptor (beta chain) in context. What antigen it recognizes has not been identified. No much larger clonotype is one base removed from it; base qualities were not supplied. CDR1 SGHDT and CDR2 YYEEEE are derived from the germline V gene. The V and J ends are trimmed by 4 bases and 1 base, leaving 14 bases between them. Measured from the cysteine to the phenylalanine, the CDR3 is 15 residues long. The DNA shown is the 45-base CDR3, in frame from base 1. Collaborating institutions collected whole blood in K2EDTA tubes following their own protocols. For TCRbeta analysis, collaborators shipped samples in one of three forms: frozen whole blood, isolated PBMCs, or DNA extracted from either of those sample types. TCRbeta CDR3 regions were amplified from genomic DNA by means of the immunoSEQ Assay, a bias-controlled multiplex PCR. The authors' analysis ran thus. Within the assay, amplification of reference gene primers was used to estimate how many nucleated cells each sample contained. Sequence reads were collapsed and filtered to measure the absolute abundance of every unique TCRbeta CDR3 rearrangement. For each sample, productive Simpson clonality was calculated by taking the square root of Simpson's diversity index across productive rearrangements. This is the immuneACCESS table as TCRdb keeps it, with only in-frame sequences that have V and J called. A part of the clones is gone; compared with another copy, unresolved V genes explain less than half, and the rest is unexplained. From that table come the V and J calls and clone size; the DNA was used to work out D and trimming. A total of a few hundred thousand clones appear in this sample, more than 85% of them only once. The ten largest clones represent 0.7% to 0.9% of the sample.

The record originates from a study of blood T cell repertoires in COVID-19 (dated by TCRdb to about 2020). Regarding the research as a whole: Collaborator samples came from the United States, Italy and Spain and covered acute and convalescent phases of COVID-19. Where available, HLA class I and class II types were taken from metadata supplied by the sample provider and were not determined by assay-based typing. Subjects who had been exposed to COVID-19, were actively infected with it, or had recovered from it provided the deeply sampled blood TCRbeta repertoires that made up the dataset. The material from the prospective study consisted of cDNA or gDNA derived from T cells, B-cell-depleted T cells, or PBMCs. The repertoires were made available in a free public database intended to serve as a resource for research on the immune response to SARS-CoV-2. The samples were drawn from the first 160 participants of the ongoing ImmuneRACE study and from under 1,500 subjects provided by 6 global collaborators. The sample metadata nearly always contained a de-identified subject ID, COVID-19 status, age in years and sex. Broad study findings and their caveats: Clinical and demographic metadata were provided uncurated, with the amount varying by source and participant.

Recombination joined TRBV5-6 with TRBJ1-1; no confident D gene assignment can be made. The TCR comes from a man between 25 and 39 years old with acute or convalescent COVID-19. Source material: peripheral blood. The CDR3 is CASSPVTRRNTEAFF. The nucleotides are TGTGCCAGCAGCCCAGTGACAAGAAGGAACACTGAAGCTTTCTTT.